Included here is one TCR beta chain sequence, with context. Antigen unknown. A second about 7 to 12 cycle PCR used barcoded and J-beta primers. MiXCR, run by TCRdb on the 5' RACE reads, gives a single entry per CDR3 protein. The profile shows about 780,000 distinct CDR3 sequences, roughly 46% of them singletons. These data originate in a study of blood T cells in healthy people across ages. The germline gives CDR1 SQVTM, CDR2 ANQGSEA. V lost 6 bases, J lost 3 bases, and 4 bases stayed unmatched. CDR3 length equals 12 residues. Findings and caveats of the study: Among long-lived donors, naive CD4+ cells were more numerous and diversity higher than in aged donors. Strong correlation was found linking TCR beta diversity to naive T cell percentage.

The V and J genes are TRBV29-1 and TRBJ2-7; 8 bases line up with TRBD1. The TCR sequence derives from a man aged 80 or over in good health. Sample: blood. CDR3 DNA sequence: TGCAGCGTAACCACAGGGGGCTACGAGCAGTACTTC. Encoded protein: CSVTTGGYEQYF.